This T cell receptor (beta chain) was recovered during a study of blood T cells in healthy people across ages. Study results and caveats: Estimated diversity that came from one million T cells was considered an underestimate.

This CDR3 is 15 amino acids long. The V gene end was trimmed by 7 bases and the J gene end by 4 bases; junction bases not matched to a gene: 9. Looked up from germline, CDR1 is SGHVS and CDR2 is FQNEAQ. A word on this clonotype: The antigen is not known.

Together with a sample-barcoded 5' primer, a J-beta primer mix was included in a second PCR lasting about 7 to 12 cycles. One entry per CDR3 protein results from TCRdb running MiXCR on the 5' RACE reads. Altogether 1.5 million to 1.8 million distinct CDR3 sequences are present, 42% being singletons, with the ten largest covering about 3.8%. Collection of around 10 milliliters of peripheral blood was performed for each donor. PBMCs numbering at least 6.5 million were isolated per sample. The total RNA that was extracted per sample amounted to at least 6 micrograms. This clonotype was sampled from a young woman in good health. The V and J genes are TRBV7-8 and TRBJ2-3; 9 bases are a match to TRBD2. The sequencing sample was made of blood. CDR3 loop: CASNPMIAGADTQYF. As DNA, the CDR3 is TGTGCCAGCAACCCAATGATAGCGGGAGCAGATACGCAGTATTTT.